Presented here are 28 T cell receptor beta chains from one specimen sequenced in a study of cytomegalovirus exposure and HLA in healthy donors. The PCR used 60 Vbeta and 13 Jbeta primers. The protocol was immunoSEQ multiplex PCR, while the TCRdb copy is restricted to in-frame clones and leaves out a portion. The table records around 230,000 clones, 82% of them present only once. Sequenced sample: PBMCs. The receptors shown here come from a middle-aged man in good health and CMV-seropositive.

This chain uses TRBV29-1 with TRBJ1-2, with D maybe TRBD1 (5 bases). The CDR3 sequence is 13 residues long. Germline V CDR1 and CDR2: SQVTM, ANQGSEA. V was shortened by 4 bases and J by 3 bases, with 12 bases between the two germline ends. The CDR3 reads CSVVRGKDYGYTF. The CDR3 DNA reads TGCAGCGTTGTCCGGGGGAAAGACTATGGCTACACCTTC. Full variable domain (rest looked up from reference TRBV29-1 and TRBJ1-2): SAVISQKPSRDICQRGTSLTIQCQVDSQVTMMFWYRQQPGQSLTLIATANQGSEATYESGFVIDKFPISRPNLTFSTLTVSNMSPEDSSIYLCSVVRGKDYGYTFGSGTRLTVV.

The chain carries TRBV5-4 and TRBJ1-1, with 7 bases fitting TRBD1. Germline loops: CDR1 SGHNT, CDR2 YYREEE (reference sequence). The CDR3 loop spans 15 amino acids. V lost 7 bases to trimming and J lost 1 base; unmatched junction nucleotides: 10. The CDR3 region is CASYPTGTANTEAFF. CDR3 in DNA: TGTGCCAGCTATCCAACGGGGACAGCGAACACTGAAGCTTTCTTT.

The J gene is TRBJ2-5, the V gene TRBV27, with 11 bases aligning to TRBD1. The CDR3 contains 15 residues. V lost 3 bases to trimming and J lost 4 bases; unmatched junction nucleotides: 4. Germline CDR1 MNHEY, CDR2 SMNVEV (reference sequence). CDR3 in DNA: TGTGCCAGCAGTTTCCGAGGACAGGGGGCAGAGACCCAGTACTTC. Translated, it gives CASSFRGQGAETQYF.

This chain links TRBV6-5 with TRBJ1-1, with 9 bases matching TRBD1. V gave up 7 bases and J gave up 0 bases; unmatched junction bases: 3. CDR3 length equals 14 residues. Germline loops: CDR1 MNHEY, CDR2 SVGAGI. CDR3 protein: CASNTGGLNTEAFF. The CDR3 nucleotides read TGTGCCAGCAACACAGGGGGCCTGAACACTGAAGCTTTCTTT.

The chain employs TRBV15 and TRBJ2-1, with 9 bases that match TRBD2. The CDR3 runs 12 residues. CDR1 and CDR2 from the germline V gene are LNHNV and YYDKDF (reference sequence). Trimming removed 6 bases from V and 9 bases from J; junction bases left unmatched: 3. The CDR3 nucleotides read TGTGCCACCAGAGGAGCGGGAGGTGAGCAGTTCTTC. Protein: CATRGAGGEQFF.

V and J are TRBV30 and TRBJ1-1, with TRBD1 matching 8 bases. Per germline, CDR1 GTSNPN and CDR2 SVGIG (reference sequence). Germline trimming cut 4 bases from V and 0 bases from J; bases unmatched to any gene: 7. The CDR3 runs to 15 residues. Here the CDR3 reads CAWTFGQGMNTEAFF. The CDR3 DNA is TGTGCCTGGACCTTTGGACAGGGAATGAACACTGAAGCTTTCTTT.

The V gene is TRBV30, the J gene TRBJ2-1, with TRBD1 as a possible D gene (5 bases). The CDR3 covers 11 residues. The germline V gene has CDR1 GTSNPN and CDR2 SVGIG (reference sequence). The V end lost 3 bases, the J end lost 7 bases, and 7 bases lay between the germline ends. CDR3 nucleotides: TGTGCCTGGAGGAAGGGGAATGAGCAGTTCTTC. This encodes CAWRKGNEQFF.

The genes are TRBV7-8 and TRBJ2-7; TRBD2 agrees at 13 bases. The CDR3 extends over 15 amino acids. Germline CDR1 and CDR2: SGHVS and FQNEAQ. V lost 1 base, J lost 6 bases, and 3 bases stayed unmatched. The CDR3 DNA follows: TGTGCCAGCAGCTTAGTCCGGACTAGCGGGAGCGAGCAGTACTTC. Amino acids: CASSLVRTSGSEQYF.

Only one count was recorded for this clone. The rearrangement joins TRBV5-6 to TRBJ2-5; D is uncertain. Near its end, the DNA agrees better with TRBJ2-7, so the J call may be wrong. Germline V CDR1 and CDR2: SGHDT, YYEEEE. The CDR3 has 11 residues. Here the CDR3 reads CASSLGPEQYF. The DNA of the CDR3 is TGTGCCAGCAGCTTGGGCCCCGAGCAGTACTTC.

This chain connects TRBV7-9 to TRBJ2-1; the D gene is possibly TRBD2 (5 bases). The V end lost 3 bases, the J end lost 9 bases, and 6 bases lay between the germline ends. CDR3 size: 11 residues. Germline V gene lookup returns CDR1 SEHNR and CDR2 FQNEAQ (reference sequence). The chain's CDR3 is CASSFEGEQFF. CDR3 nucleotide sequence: TGTGCCAGCAGCTTTGAGGGTGAGCAGTTCTTC.

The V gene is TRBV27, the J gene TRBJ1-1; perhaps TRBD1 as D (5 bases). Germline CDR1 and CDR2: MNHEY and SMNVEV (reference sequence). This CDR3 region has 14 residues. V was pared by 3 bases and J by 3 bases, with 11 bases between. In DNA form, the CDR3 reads TGTGCCAGCAGTTTCGGGGCGGGGTACACTGAAGCTTTCTTT. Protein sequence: CASSFGAGYTEAFF.

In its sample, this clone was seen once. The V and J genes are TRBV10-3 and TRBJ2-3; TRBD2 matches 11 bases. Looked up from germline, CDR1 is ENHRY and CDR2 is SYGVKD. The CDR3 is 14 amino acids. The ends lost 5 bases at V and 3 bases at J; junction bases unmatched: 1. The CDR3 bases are TGTGCCATCAGTCTAGCGGGAGGTACAGATACGCAGTATTTT. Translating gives CAISLAGGTDTQYF.

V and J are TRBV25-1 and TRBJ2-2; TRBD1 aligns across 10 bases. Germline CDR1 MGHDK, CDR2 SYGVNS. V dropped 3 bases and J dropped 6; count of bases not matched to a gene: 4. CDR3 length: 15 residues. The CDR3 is CASSETGGAPGELFF. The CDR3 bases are TGTGCCAGCAGTGAGACAGGGGGCGCCCCCGGGGAGCTGTTTTTT.

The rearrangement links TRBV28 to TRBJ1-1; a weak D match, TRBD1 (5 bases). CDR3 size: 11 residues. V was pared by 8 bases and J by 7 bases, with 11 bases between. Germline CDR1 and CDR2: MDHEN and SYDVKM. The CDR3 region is CASLGGFEAFF. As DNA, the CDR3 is TGTGCCAGCCTGGGGGGGTTTGAAGCTTTCTTT.

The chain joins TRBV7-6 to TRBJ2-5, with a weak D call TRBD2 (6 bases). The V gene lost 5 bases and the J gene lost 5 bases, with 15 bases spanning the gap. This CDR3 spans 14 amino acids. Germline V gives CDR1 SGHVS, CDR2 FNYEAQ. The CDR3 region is CASSQEGLGETQYF. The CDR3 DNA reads TGTGCCAGCAGCCAGGAGGGGCTCGGGGAGACCCAGTACTTC.

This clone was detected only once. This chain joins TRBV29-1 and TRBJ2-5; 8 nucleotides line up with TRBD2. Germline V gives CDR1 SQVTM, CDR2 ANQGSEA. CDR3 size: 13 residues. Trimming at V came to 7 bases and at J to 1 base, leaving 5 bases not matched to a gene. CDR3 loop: CSAQRGSQETQYF. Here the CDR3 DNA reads TGCAGCGCCCAGCGGGGGAGCCAAGAGACCCAGTACTTC.

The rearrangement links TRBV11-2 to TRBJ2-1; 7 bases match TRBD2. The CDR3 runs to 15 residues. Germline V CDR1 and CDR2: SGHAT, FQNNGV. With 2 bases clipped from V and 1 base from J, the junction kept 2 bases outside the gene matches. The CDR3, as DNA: TGTGCCAGCAGCTTACTAGCGGAATCCTACAATGAGCAGTTCTTC. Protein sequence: CASSLLAESYNEQFF.

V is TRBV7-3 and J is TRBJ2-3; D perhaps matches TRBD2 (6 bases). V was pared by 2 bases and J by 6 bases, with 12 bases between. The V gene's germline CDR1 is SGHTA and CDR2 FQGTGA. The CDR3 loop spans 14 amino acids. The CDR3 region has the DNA TGTGCCAGCAGCTTAGCCGGGCGGGGTGATACGCAGTATTTT. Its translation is CASSLAGRGDTQYF. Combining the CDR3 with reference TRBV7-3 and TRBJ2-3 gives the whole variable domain GAGVSQTPSNKVTEKGKYVELRCDPISGHTALYWYRQSLGQGPEFLIYFQGTGAADDSGLPNDRFFAVRPEGSVSTLKIQRTERGDSAVYLCASSLAGRGDTQYFGPGTRLTVL.

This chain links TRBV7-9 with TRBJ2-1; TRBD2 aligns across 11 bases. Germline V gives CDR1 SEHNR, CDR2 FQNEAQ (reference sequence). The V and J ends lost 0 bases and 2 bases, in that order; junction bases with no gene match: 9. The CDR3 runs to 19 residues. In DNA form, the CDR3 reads TGTGCCAGCAGCTTAGCGAAAGAGACTAGCGGGACCGCCTACAATGAGCAGTTCTTC. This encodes CASSLAKETSGTAYNEQFF.

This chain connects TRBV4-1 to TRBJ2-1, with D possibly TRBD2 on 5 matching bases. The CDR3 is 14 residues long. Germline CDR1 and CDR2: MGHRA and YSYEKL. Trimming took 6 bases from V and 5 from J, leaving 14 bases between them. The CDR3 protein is CASRGIGLDNEQFF. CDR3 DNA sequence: TGCGCCAGCAGGGGGATCGGACTGGACAATGAGCAGTTCTTC.

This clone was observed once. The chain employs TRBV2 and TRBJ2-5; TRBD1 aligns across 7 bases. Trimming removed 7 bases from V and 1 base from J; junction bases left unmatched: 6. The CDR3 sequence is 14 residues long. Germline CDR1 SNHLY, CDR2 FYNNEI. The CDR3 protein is CASIPRDSQETQYF. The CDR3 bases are TGTGCCAGCATACCGAGGGACAGCCAAGAGACCCAGTACTTC.

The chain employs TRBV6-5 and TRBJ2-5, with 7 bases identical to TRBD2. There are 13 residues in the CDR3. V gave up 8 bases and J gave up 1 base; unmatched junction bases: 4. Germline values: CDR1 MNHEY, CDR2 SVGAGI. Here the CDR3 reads CASGLGSQETQYF. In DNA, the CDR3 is TGTGCCAGCGGACTAGGGTCCCAAGAGACCCAGTACTTC.

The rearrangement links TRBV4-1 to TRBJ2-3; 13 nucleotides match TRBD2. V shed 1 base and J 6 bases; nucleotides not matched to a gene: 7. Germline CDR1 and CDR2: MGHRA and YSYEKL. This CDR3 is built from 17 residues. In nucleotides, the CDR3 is TGCGCCAGCAGCCAAGTCGGGACTAGCGGGACCGGTGATACGCAGTATTTT. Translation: CASSQVGTSGTGDTQYF.

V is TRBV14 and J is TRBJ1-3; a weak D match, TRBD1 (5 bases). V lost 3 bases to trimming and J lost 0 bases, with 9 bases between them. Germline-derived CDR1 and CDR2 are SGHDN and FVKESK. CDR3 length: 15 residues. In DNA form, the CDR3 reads TGTGCCAGCAGCCAGGGGCGACTCTCTGGAAACACCATATATTTT. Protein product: CASSQGRLSGNTIYF.

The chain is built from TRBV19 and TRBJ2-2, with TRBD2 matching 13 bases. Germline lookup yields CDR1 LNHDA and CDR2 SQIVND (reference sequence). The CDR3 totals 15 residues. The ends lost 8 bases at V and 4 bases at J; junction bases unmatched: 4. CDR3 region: CASGLAGDPTGELFF. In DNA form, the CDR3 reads TGTGCCAGTGGACTAGCGGGAGATCCCACCGGGGAGCTGTTTTTT.

The CDR3 protein is CASTSRGGATEAFF. The CDR3 DNA sequence: TGTGCCAGTACCTCTCGGGGGGGGGCCACTGAAGCTTTCTTT. This chain uses TRBV19 with TRBJ1-1; D may be TRBD1 (6 bases). Deletions cut 7 bases from V and 4 bases from J, with 16 bases between. Germline CDR1 is LNHDA and CDR2 is SQIVND (reference sequence). The CDR3 extends over 14 amino acids.

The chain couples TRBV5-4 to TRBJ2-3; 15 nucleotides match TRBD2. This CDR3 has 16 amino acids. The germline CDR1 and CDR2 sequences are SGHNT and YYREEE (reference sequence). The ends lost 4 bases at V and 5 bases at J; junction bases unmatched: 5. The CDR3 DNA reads TGTGCCAGCAGCAAAAGGGGACTAGCGGGAGGAGATACGCAGTATTTT. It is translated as CASSKRGLAGGDTQYF. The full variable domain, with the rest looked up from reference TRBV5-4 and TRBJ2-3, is ETGVTQSPTHLIKTRGQQVTLRCSSQSGHNTVSWYQQALGQGPQFIFQYYREEENGRGNFPPRFSGLQFPNYSSELNVNALELDDSALYLCASSKRGLAGGDTQYFGPGTRLTVL.

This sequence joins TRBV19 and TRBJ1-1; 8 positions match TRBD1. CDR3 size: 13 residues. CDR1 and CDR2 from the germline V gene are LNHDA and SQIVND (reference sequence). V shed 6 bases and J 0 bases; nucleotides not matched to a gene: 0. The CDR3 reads CASRDRVNTEAFF. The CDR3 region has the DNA TGTGCCAGTAGGGACAGGGTGAACACTGAAGCTTTCTTT.